This is a list of T cell receptor beta chains from one sample in a study of cytomegalovirus exposure and HLA in healthy donors. Here immunoSEQ multiplex PCR was the method, and the copy in TCRdb shows in-frame clones only, minus some. The sample table sets out over 40,000 clones. The sequenced sample was PBMCs. These receptors were obtained from a young man in good health and CMV-seronegative. Both conserved end residues are part of each CDR3. A D gene is named only where the DNA matches it firmly.

D: TRBD1; V: TRBV5-1; J: TRBJ2-7; DNA: TGCGCCAGCAGCTTGGGGGACAGGGTCTACGAGCAGTACTTC; CDR3: CASSLGDRVYEQYF
D: NA; V: TRBV5-1; J: TRBJ2-3; DNA: TGCGCCAGCAGCCCGCCGGGGAGCACAGATACGCAGTATTTT; CDR3: CASSPPGSTDTQYF
D: NA; V: TRBV27; J: TRBJ1-1; DNA: TGTGCCAGCAGCACTAGAGGAACTGAAGCTTTCTTT; CDR3: CASSTRGTEAFF
D: TRBD2; V: TRBV19; J: TRBJ2-1; DNA: TGTGCCAGTAGCCAAGGACTAGCGGGGGGGCCGTTCTTC; CDR3: CASSQGLAGGPFF
D: NA; V: TRBV5-1; J: TRBJ1-6; DNA: TGCGCCAGCAGCTCGACGGGGGGGGTGAATAATTCACCCCTCCACTTT; CDR3: CASSSTGGVNNSPLHF
D: NA; V: TRBV6-5; J: TRBJ2-1; DNA: TGTGCCAGCAGTTACTCGAGAAGCTCCGACAATGAGCAGTTCTTC; CDR3: CASSYSRSSDNEQFF
D: TRBD2; V: TRBV6-4; J: TRBJ2-1; DNA: TGTGCCAGCAGTGAGCGGGAGGGCTACAATGAGCAGTTCTTC; CDR3: CASSEREGYNEQFF
D: TRBD2; V: TRBV15; J: TRBJ2-7; DNA: TGTGCCACCAGAGGACTAGCGGGGGGCCGCAGAGCCAACGAGCAGTACTTC; CDR3: CATRGLAGGRRANEQYF
D: NA; V: TRBV12-5; J: TRBJ1-1; DNA: TGTGCTAGTGGTGCAATGAGGAACACTGAAGCTTTCTTT; CDR3: CASGAMRNTEAFF
D: TRBD1; V: TRBV7-9; J: TRBJ2-2; DNA: TGTGCCAGCAGTGGGGCCGGGACAGGGATGACCGGGGAGCTGTTTTTT; CDR3: CASSGAGTGMTGELFF
D: NA; V: TRBV28; J: TRBJ1-3; DNA: TGTGCCAGCAAACGGGACATCAGCAACACCATATATTTT; CDR3: CASKRDISNTIYF
D: TRBD1; V: TRBV29-1; J: TRBJ1-1; DNA: TGCAGCGTTGTTCCCCAGGGGGCTAGCACTGAAGCTTTCTTT; CDR3: CSVVPQGASTEAFF
D: TRBD1; V: TRBV6-1; J: TRBJ2-7; DNA: TGTGCCGGGCAGGGGGTCTCCTACGAGCAGTACTTC; CDR3: CAGQGVSYEQYF
D: NA; V: TRBV6-4; J: TRBJ2-1; DNA: TGTGCCAGCAGTGACTCTAGCGGCTCCGACAATGAGCAGTTCTTC; CDR3: CASSDSSGSDNEQFF
D: NA; V: TRBV30; J: TRBJ2-2; DNA: TGTGCCTGGACTGGGGCGGGGACCGGGGAGCTGTTTTTT; CDR3: CAWTGAGTGELFF
D: TRBD2; V: TRBV9; J: TRBJ2-1; DNA: TGTGCCAGCAGCGTAGACACTAGCGGGAGTGGGAATGAGCAGTTCTTC; CDR3: CASSVDTSGSGNEQFF
D: NA; V: TRBV5-1; J: TRBJ1-2; DNA: TGCGCCAGCAGCTTGGGCAGGGATAACTATGGCTACACCTTC; CDR3: CASSLGRDNYGYTF
D: TRBD2; V: TRBV19; J: TRBJ2-6; DNA: TGTGCCAGTATGGGAGGGGTAGGGGCCAACGTCCTGACTTTC; CDR3: CASMGGVGANVLTF
D: NA; V: TRBV9; J: TRBJ2-1; DNA: TGTGCCAGCAGCGTAGATCCAGGGAATGAGCAGTTCTTC; CDR3: CASSVDPGNEQFF
D: NA; V: TRBV7-2; J: TRBJ1-6; DNA: TGTGCCAGCAGCCTACCTAGCGGGTGGGGGCAGAATTCACCCCTCCACTTT; CDR3: CASSLPSGWGQNSPLHF
D: NA; V: TRBV5-1; J: TRBJ1-2; DNA: TGCGCCAGCAGCTTGGGCGGGAACTATGGCTACACCTTC; CDR3: CASSLGGNYGYTF
D: TRBD2; V: TRBV6-1; J: TRBJ2-1; DNA: TGTGCCAGCAGTGAAGCGGGGGGGGTCAATGAGCAGTTCTTC; CDR3: CASSEAGGVNEQFF
D: NA; V: TRBV5-4; J: TRBJ1-2; DNA: TGTGCCAGCAGCCCACAGGGCATCACTAACTATGGCTACACCTTC; CDR3: CASSPQGITNYGYTF
D: TRBD1; V: TRBV5-5; J: TRBJ1-2; DNA: TGTGCCAGCAGCCCTCCGGGACAGGGATTTTCGGGCTACACCTTC; CDR3: CASSPPGQGFSGYTF
D: TRBD1; V: TRBV9; J: TRBJ1-3; DNA: TGTGCCAGCAGCCCCCACCTTAGGGGACAGCGCTCTGGAAACACCATATATTTT; CDR3: CASSPHLRGQRSGNTIYF
D: NA; V: TRBV5-1; J: TRBJ2-1; DNA: TGCGCCAGCAGCGGACAGTCTAACAATGAGCAGTTCTTC; CDR3: CASSGQSNNEQFF
D: NA; V: TRBV4-3; J: TRBJ2-7; DNA: TGCGCCAGCAGCCAAGATAGGAGCGGTTACGAGCAGTACTTC; CDR3: CASSQDRSGYEQYF
D: NA; V: TRBV9; J: TRBJ1-1; DNA: TGTGCCAGCAGCGTAGGAACTGAGCCGGGTTACACTGAAGCTTTCTTT; CDR3: CASSVGTEPGYTEAFF
D: NA; V: TRBV9; J: TRBJ2-7; DNA: TGTGCCAGCAGCTCCCACCGGACAAGCGTATACGAGCAGTACTTC; CDR3: CASSSHRTSVYEQYF
D: TRBD1; V: TRBV7-8; J: TRBJ2-5; DNA: TGTGCCAGCAGCCAGAGGACAGGGCGGCAAGAGACCCAGTACTTC; CDR3: CASSQRTGRQETQYF
D: TRBD2; V: TRBV29-1; J: TRBJ2-1; DNA: TGCAGCGGTACCGGGACTAACGTTAATGAGCAGTTCTTC; CDR3: CSGTGTNVNEQFF
D: NA; V: TRBV4-1; J: TRBJ2-1; DNA: TGCGCCAGCAGATCTCCAGGGTTGGTGGACAATGAGCAGTTCTTC; CDR3: CASRSPGLVDNEQFF
D: NA; V: TRBV27; J: TRBJ2-3; DNA: TGTGCCAGCAGTTCTCTAAGGGGGATTTACACAGATACGCAGTATTTT; CDR3: CASSSLRGIYTDTQYF
D: NA; V: TRBV19; J: TRBJ1-2; DNA: TGTGCCAGTAGTATATTCGGCGGCAGTAACTATGGCTACACCTTC; CDR3: CASSIFGGSNYGYTF
D: NA; V: TRBV6-1; J: TRBJ2-7; DNA: TGTGCCAGCAGGACCGGGATTACCTCCTACGAGCAGTACTTC; CDR3: CASRTGITSYEQYF
D: TRBD2; V: TRBV4-2; J: TRBJ2-5; DNA: TGTGCCAGCAGCCCCAGACAAGGACTAGAGGTAGAGACCCAGTACTTC; CDR3: CASSPRQGLEVETQYF
D: TRBD1; V: TRBV12-5; J: TRBJ2-4; DNA: TGTGCTAGTGGTTTGACAGGGGGCTCAGACATTCAGTACTTC; CDR3: CASGLTGGSDIQYF
D: TRBD1; V: TRBV5-4; J: TRBJ1-2; DNA: TGTGCCAGCAGCTTGGGGGGGACAGGGGGCCTTTATGGCTACACCTTC; CDR3: CASSLGGTGGLYGYTF
D: NA; V: TRBV6-1; J: TRBJ1-1; DNA: TGTGCCAGCTGCGAGACAGGGAACACTGAAGCTTTCTTT; CDR3: CASCETGNTEAFF
D: NA; V: TRBV9; J: TRBJ2-5; DNA: TGTGCCAGCAGCTCTTACAGGGGGGGAGAGACCCAGTACTTC; CDR3: CASSSYRGGETQYF
D: NA; V: TRBV27; J: TRBJ1-1; DNA: TGTGCCAGCAGTTTGCCGGGACAACGGGCGACTGAAGCTTTCTTT; CDR3: CASSLPGQRATEAFF
D: TRBD1; V: TRBV9; J: TRBJ1-6; DNA: TGTGCCAGCAGCGAGGGGGGACAGGGAGGTTCACCCCTCCACTTT; CDR3: CASSEGGQGGSPLHF
D: NA; V: TRBV18; J: TRBJ1-1; DNA: TGTGCCAGCTCGACAAGGCCGGACACTGAAGCTTTCTTT; CDR3: CASSTRPDTEAFF
D: TRBD1; V: TRBV5-1; J: TRBJ2-7; DNA: TGCGCCAGCAGCGACCAGTGGGACAGATACGAGCAGTACTTC; CDR3: CASSDQWDRYEQYF
D: TRBD2; V: TRBV9; J: TRBJ2-3; DNA: TGTGCCAGCAGCGTAGAAGCTAGCGGGTGGGGGACAGATACGCAGTATTTT; CDR3: CASSVEASGWGTDTQYF
D: TRBD2; V: TRBV6-1; J: TRBJ2-7; DNA: TGTGCCAGCAGTGAAGGGACTAGCGGCGCCTACGAGCAGTACTTC; CDR3: CASSEGTSGAYEQYF
D: NA; V: TRBV5-1; J: TRBJ1-1; DNA: TGCGCCAGCAGCTTCGGAGGAGTAGACACTGAAGCTTTCTTT; CDR3: CASSFGGVDTEAFF
D: NA; V: TRBV29-1; J: TRBJ1-2; DNA: TGCAGCGTTGAAGAACAAGCTAGGCCCGGGGAGGGGGGCTACACCTTC; CDR3: CSVEEQARPGEGGYTF
D: NA; V: TRBV28; J: TRBJ2-7; DNA: TGTGCCAGCAGTGCAGGAAGTGGGGAGCAGTACTTC; CDR3: CASSAGSGEQYF
D: TRBD1; V: TRBV9; J: TRBJ2-7; DNA: TGTGCCAGCAGCGCCCGTGACAGGGCCGCCTACGAGCAGTACTTC; CDR3: CASSARDRAAYEQYF